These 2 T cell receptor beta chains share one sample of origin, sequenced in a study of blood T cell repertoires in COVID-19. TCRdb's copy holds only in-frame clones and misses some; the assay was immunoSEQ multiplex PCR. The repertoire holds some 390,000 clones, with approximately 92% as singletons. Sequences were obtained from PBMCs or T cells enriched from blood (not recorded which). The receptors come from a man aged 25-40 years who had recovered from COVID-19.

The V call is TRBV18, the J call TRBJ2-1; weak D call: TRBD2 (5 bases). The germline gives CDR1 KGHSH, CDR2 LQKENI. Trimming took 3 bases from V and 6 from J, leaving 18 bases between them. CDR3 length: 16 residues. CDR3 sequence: CASSPGTRVVGNEQFF. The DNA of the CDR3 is TGTGCCAGCTCACCCGGTACTAGAGTGGTGGGCAATGAGCAGTTCTTC. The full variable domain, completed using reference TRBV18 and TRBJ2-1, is NAGVMQNPRHLVRRRGQEARLRCSPMKGHSHVYWYRQLPEEGLKFMVYLQKENIIDESGMPKERFSAEFPKEGPSILRIQQVVRGDSAAYFCASSPGTRVVGNEQFFGPGTRLTVL.

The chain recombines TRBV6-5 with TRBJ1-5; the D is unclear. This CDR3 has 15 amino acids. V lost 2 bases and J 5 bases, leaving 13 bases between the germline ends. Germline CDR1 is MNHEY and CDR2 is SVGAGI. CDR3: CASSYTAGSDQPQHF. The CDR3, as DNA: TGTGCCAGCAGTTACACAGCGGGCTCCGATCAGCCCCAGCATTTT.